The entry below describes one T cell receptor beta chain. As yet, its antigen is unknown. The data were obtained in a study of T cells expressing NK-cell markers. The overall study: The TCR beta repertoires were obtained from sorted CD3+CD56+NKG2C+, CD3+CD56+NKG2C- and CD3+CD56-NKG2C+ T cells.

This CDR3 comprises 15 residues. Germline values: CDR1 SGHKS, CDR2 YYEKEE (reference sequence). Scientists made TCR beta cDNA using 5'RACE template switching with UMIs. Each CDR3 protein gets one entry in TCRdb, which reprocessed the 5' RACE reads and gives no DNA. In all, the sample yields about 170,000 distinct CDR3 sequences. The study, taken as a whole, reports: In four donors, dominant clonotypes made up about 25-60.1% of CD3+CD56-NKG2C+ cells. Whether the expanded NKG2C+ T cell clones recognized HCMV remained unclear.

This chain joins TRBV5-5 and TRBJ1-4; absent DNA, TCRdb's TRBD1 call cannot be checked. The sequenced sample consisted of blood T cells: a sorted CD56 or NKG2C T cell subset, CD4+ or CD8+ T cells, or bulk PBMC T cells (not recorded which). The receptor was derived from a man between 18 and 69 years old in good health. The CDR3 loop reads CASSLVGARNEKLFF.